One sample yielded the 26 T cell receptor beta chains listed below, sequenced in a study of T cell repertoires in cytomegalovirus infection. MiXCR, run by TCRdb on the reads, gives a single entry per CDR3 protein. The data contain approximately 290,000 distinct CDR3 sequences, about 25% of them seen just once; the ten biggest clones take up 14%. The sequencing input was PBMCs. The receptors originated from a human donor in good health (CMV status not recorded). Some clones in this sample may be carry-over from other donors' samples.

This clonotype came up many times. This chain links TRBV7-2 with TRBJ2-3, with D tentatively TRBD2 (5 bases). There are 15 residues in the CDR3. V was clipped by 4 bases and J by 0 bases, with 11 bases between them. Germline CDR1 SGHTA, CDR2 FQGNSA. The CDR3 sequence is CASSSAGPSTDTQYF. CDR3 coding DNA: TGTGCCAGCAGCTCTGCGGGTCCGAGCACAGATACGCAGTATTTT.

The chain joins TRBV3-1 to TRBJ2-7, with TRBD2 matching 7 bases. Per the germline V gene, CDR1 is LGHDT and CDR2 is YNNKEL (reference sequence). The CDR3 loop spans 14 amino acids. Germline trimming cut 4 bases from V and 5 bases from J; bases unmatched to any gene: 8. Here the CDR3 DNA reads TGTGCCAGCAGCCCCAGCGGGACTCCCCACGAGCAGTACTTC. Translation: CASSPSGTPHEQYF.

The V call is TRBV12-3 or TRBV12-4, the J call TRBJ1-5, with TRBD1 as a possible D gene (5 bases). Trimming removed 6 bases at V and 1 base at J, with 13 bases between. This CDR3 has 15 amino acids. The CDR3 DNA follows: TGTGCCAGCAGCCGGGACGGGTCGAGCAATCAGCCCCAGCATTTT. Its translation: CASSRDGSSNQPQHF.

V is TRBV20-1 and J is TRBJ1-5, with D possibly TRBD1 on 6 matching bases. CDR1 DFQATT and CDR2 SNEGSKA come from the germline V gene (reference sequence). V was clipped by 3 bases and J by 5 bases, with 8 bases between them. The CDR3 sequence is 12 residues long. The CDR3 DNA is TGCAGTGCTAGGGGGGGCGATCAGCCCCAGCATTTT. It codes for CSARGGDQPQHF.

This clonotype was observed a handful of times. The CDR3 spells CATSRGWTGNTDTQYF. The CDR3 DNA sequence: TGTGCCACCAGCAGAGGGTGGACAGGGAACACAGATACGCAGTATTTT. The chain joins TRBV15 to TRBJ2-3, with TRBD1 matching 8 bases. V shed 1 base, J shed 2 bases, and the junction held 5 bases outside the gene matches. This CDR3 comprises 16 residues. Germline assignment: CDR1 LNHNV and CDR2 YYDKDF (reference sequence).

This clonotype showed up just a few times. CDR3 amino acids: CASSPRTSGAEQFF. The CDR3 DNA is TGTGCCAGCAGCCCCCGGACTAGCGGGGCTGAGCAGTTCTTC. The rearrangement uses TRBV11-2 and TRBJ2-1, with 12 nucleotides matching TRBD2. Unmatched junction bases numbered 5, after V lost 5 bases and J lost 9 bases. This CDR3 comprises 14 residues. Germline V gene lookup returns CDR1 SGHAT and CDR2 FQNNGV.

V and J are TRBV18 and TRBJ2-7; D is ambiguous. Germline V gene sequence: CDR1 KGHSH, CDR2 LQKENI. The CDR3 runs 11 residues. Trimming cost V 5 bases and J 0 bases, with 2 bases left between them. CDR3 nucleotide sequence: TGTGCCAGCTCAAACTCCTACGAGCAGTACGTC. Its translation: CASSNSYEQYV.

A note on this clonotype: The junction departs from germline at one end; a sequencing error may be responsible. The chain combines TRBV12-3 or TRBV12-4 with TRBJ1-3; D gene uncertain. The CDR3 is 14 amino acids. CDR3 nucleotide sequence: TGTGCCAGCAGGTTAGGAGGGTCCGGAAACACCATATATTTT. It encodes CASRLGGSGNTIYF.

This clonotype was detected a few times. The chain joins TRBV5-1 to TRBJ2-5; TRBD2 aligns across 7 bases. J was trimmed by 3 bases and V by 1 base; bases with no gene match: 6. Germline CDR1 and CDR2: SGHRS and YFSETQ. This CDR3 comprises 15 residues. The CDR3, as DNA: TGCGCCAGCAGCTTGTTGCGGGGGAGAGAAGAGACCCAGTACTTC. It translates to CASSLLRGREETQYF.

The table lists this clonotype with a few counts. The chain employs TRBV7-9 and TRBJ2-5, with 8 nucleotides matching TRBD2. Germline V gene sequence: CDR1 SEHNR, CDR2 FQNEAQ (reference sequence). V lost 1 base and J lost 4; bases outside the gene matches: 8. The CDR3 runs to 16 residues. The CDR3: CASSLGGAGVGETQYF. The CDR3 DNA sequence: TGTGCCAGCAGCTTAGGAGGAGCGGGAGTTGGAGAGACCCAGTACTTC.

This clonotype was recorded many times. V is TRBV12-3 or TRBV12-4 and J is TRBJ1-1; D gene ambiguous. The V and J ends lost 1 base and 1 base respectively, with 4 bases between them. The CDR3 has 13 residues. CDR3 nucleotides: TGTGCCAGCAGTTTAGGCGAGAACACTGAAGCTTTCTTT. Its protein product is CASSLGENTEAFF.

The table lists this clonotype with many counts. The rearrangement links TRBV7-2 to TRBJ2-7, with TRBD2 identical over 7 bases. The V segment lost 1 base and the J segment 1 base; nucleotides outside the gene matches: 4. The CDR3 length is 15 residues. Per germline, CDR1 SGHTA and CDR2 FQGNSA. The CDR3 reads CASSLVAGESYEQYF. The CDR3 DNA is TGTGCCAGCAGCTTAGTTGCGGGAGAATCCTACGAGCAGTACTTC.

The V and J genes are TRBV6-5 and TRBJ2-2, with 9 positions matching TRBD2. Germline V CDR1 and CDR2: MNHEY, SVGAGI. Trimming removed 2 bases from V and 6 bases from J; junction bases left unmatched: 1. This CDR3 spans 14 amino acids. This CDR3 reads CASSYAGGPGELFF. The CDR3 bases are TGTGCCAGCAGTTACGCGGGAGGGCCCGGGGAGCTGTTTTTT.

The sample holds many counts of this clonotype. The chain has TRBV7-9 and TRBJ2-2; D possibly corresponds to TRBD1 (5 bases). The V end was cut by 5 bases, the J end by 4 bases, with 11 bases between. This CDR3 is 14 amino acids long. CDR1 and CDR2 from the germline V gene are SEHNR and FQNEAQ (reference sequence). CDR3 nucleotides: TGTGCCAGCAGCGCAGACAGTACCACCGGGGAGCTGTTTTTT. It is translated as CASSADSTTGELFF. Complete variable domain (other parts from reference TRBV7-9 and TRBJ2-2): DTGVSQNPRHKITKRGQNVTFRCDPISEHNRLYWYRQTLGQGPEFLTYFQNEAQLEKSRLLSDRFSAERPKGSFSTLEIQRTEQGDSAMYLCASSADSTTGELFFGEGSRLTVL.

This clonotype has a count of ten or more. The CDR3 region is CASNRGGSETQYF. CDR3 DNA sequence: TGTGCCAGCAACAGGGGGGGCTCGGAGACCCAGTACTTC. The chain joins TRBV7-2 to TRBJ2-5, with D tentatively TRBD1 (8 bases). The germline CDR1 and CDR2 sequences are SGHTA and FQGNSA. Deletions cut 7 bases from V and 5 bases from J, with 14 bases between. This CDR3 is built from 13 residues.

J is TRBJ2-2 and V is TRBV6-2 or TRBV6-3, with 10 positions matching TRBD2. After removal of 3 bases from V and 7 bases from J, the junction contained 8 bases not matched to a gene. The CDR3 has 16 amino acids. The germline gives CDR1 MNHEY, CDR2 SVGEGT. The CDR3: CASSYSGRPPFGELFF. The DNA for the CDR3 is TGTGCCAGCAGTTATAGCGGGAGGCCCCCGTTCGGGGAGCTGTTTTTT.

The sample holds many counts of this clonotype. The genes are TRBV7-6 and TRBJ2-7; D perhaps matches TRBD1 (6 bases). CDR1 is SGHVS and CDR2 is FNYEAQ in the germline V gene. This CDR3 contains 12 residues. V gave up 4 bases and J gave up 6 bases, with 10 bases separating them. CDR3 in amino acids: CASSSQGFEQYF. DNA for the CDR3: TGTGCCAGCAGCTCACAGGGATTCGAGCAGTACTTC.

The J gene is TRBJ1-2, the V gene TRBV29-1; 9 nucleotides align to TRBD1. CDR3 length: 15 amino acids. The germline V gene has CDR1 SQVTM and CDR2 ANQGSEA. Unmatched junction bases numbered 9, after V lost 3 bases and J lost 4 bases. The CDR3 region has the DNA TGCAGCGTTGACGCCGGGACAGGGTCCCCCTATGGCTACACCTTC. Protein product: CSVDAGTGSPYGYTF.

On this clonotype itself: At one of its ends the junction is not consistent with the germline gene, which may arise from a read error. The chain links TRBV19 to TRBJ2-1; perhaps TRBD1 as D (6 bases). This CDR3 region has 12 residues. Germline lookup yields CDR1 LNHDA and CDR2 SQIVND (reference sequence). The CDR3 bases are TGTGCTAGTACAGGGTTAGCGTATGAGCAGTTCTTC. Translated, it gives CASTGLAYEQFF.

The chain couples TRBV5-6 to TRBJ2-7; TRBD1 matches at 10 bases. Germline values: CDR1 SGHDT, CDR2 YYEEEE. The V segment lost 4 bases and the J segment 6 bases; nucleotides outside the gene matches: 13. This CDR3 has 16 residues. The CDR3 nucleotides read TGTGCCAGCAGCGGATTACCGGGACAGGGGCGAGCCGAGCAGTACTTC. It yields the protein CASSGLPGQGRAEQYF.

This clonotype has only a few counts. The chain couples TRBV5-1 to TRBJ2-7, with 9 nucleotides matching TRBD2. CDR3 length: 15 amino acids. Germline-derived CDR1 and CDR2 are SGHRS and YFSETQ. Trimming cost V 2 bases and J 0 bases; bases outside gene matches: 3. CDR3 DNA sequence: TGCGCCAGCAGCTTTATAGCGGGGGTCTCCTACGAGCAGTACTTC. This gives the protein CASSFIAGVSYEQYF.

This clonotype was seen many times. V is TRBV7-2 and J is TRBJ1-6, with D maybe TRBD1 (5 bases). CDR1 and CDR2 from the germline V gene are SGHTA and FQGNSA. The ends were cut back, 5 bases at V and 10 bases at J, with 15 bases in the middle. This CDR3 is built from 14 residues. CDR3 in amino acids: CASSLRVGGSPLHF. CDR3 coding DNA: TGTGCCAGCAGCCTTAGGGTGGGGGGGTCACCCCTCCACTTT.

This clonotype has only a few counts. The chain combines TRBV15 with TRBJ1-5, with D uncertain. The length of the CDR3 is 13 residues. Trimming took off 4 bases at V and 5 bases at J, with 9 bases between the two ends. CDR1 and CDR2 from the germline V gene are LNHNV and YYDKDF (reference sequence). CDR3 bases: TGTGCCACCAGCATTGCATTTCATCAGCCCCAGCATTTT. Amino acids: CATSIAFHQPQHF. Full variable domain (rest looked up from reference TRBV15 and TRBJ1-5): DAMVIQNPRYQVTQFGKPVTLSCSQTLNHNVMYWYQQKSSQAPKLLFHYYDKDFNNEADTPDNFQSRRPNTSFCFLDIRSPGLGDTAMYLCATSIAFHQPQHFGDGTRLSIL.

This clonotype appeared a single time. The chain recombines TRBV7-9 with TRBJ1-6; tentative D call: TRBD1 (5 bases). The CDR3 loop spans 14 amino acids. Germline-derived CDR1 and CDR2 are SEHNR and FQNEAQ (reference sequence). The V and J ends lost 5 bases and 10 bases respectively, with 15 bases between them. CDR3 sequence: CASSQGDPGSPLHF. CDR3 DNA: TGTGCCAGCAGCCAAGGGGACCCCGGGTCACCCCTCCACTTT.

This clonotype came up a few times. This chain joins TRBV24-1 and TRBJ2-2, with D uncertain. Germline V gene data show CDR1 as KGHDR and CDR2 as SFDVKD. The CDR3 sequence is 14 residues long. V shed 4 bases and J shed 6 bases, with 11 bases lying between them. CDR3 protein: CATSDPSVAGELFF. For the CDR3, the DNA is TGTGCCACCAGTGACCCCAGCGTAGCCGGGGAGCTGTTTTTT.

The sample holds one count of this clonotype. The genes are TRBV5-1 and TRBJ1-1; D not resolved. Germline lookup yields CDR1 SGHRS and CDR2 YFSETQ. V lost 2 bases and J 4 bases, leaving 21 bases between the germline ends. The CDR3 is 17 amino acids. The DNA of the CDR3 is TGCGCCAGCAGCTTAACAGTCGGAAGGAGGCTGAGCACTGAAGCTTTCTTT. Its protein is CASSLTVGRRLSTEAFF. Variable domain in full (rest from reference TRBV5-1 and TRBJ1-1): KAGVTQTPRYLIKTRGQQVTLSCSPISGHRSVSWYQQTPGQGLQFLFEYFSETQRNKGNFPGRFSGRQFSNSRSEMNVSTLELGDSALYLCASSLTVGRRLSTEAFFGQGTRLTVV.